This TCR beta chain stems from a study of shared clonotypes between healthy human individuals. Naive CD8 isolation took CD45RO-negative cells positively selected for CCR7 and excluded terminally differentiated effector memory CD45RA+ cells. The assay was immunoSEQ multiplex PCR, and TCRdb's table has in-frame clones only and misses some. The data hold around 600,000 clones, with 85% to 95% observed a single time. The V end was cut by 5 bases, the J end by 1 base, with 15 bases between. The CDR3 runs 16 residues. Germline V gene sequence: CDR1 MNHNY, CDR2 SVGAGI (reference sequence). Sequencing input: naive CD8+ T cells sorted from blood. The chain recombines TRBV6-6 with TRBJ2-1; D is perhaps TRBD2 (5 bases). This receptor was taken from a woman in her 30s in good health. For the CDR3, the DNA is TGTGCCAGCAGTCCCTCAGTCGAGGGTTCCTACAATGAGCAGTTCTTC. Amino acids: CASSPSVEGSYNEQFF.